Below, one TCR beta chain is given with its context. Its specificity is unknown. The sample originates from a study of cytomegalovirus exposure and HLA in healthy donors. Study-wide results and limits: Serostatus for CMV was the only available immune exposure information. For presence/absence analyses, sequencing depth was assumed to be roughly uniform across donors. With further analysis later on, most CMV-associated TCR beta chains appeared HLA-restricted. Reported performance of the classifier showed diagnosis of cytomegalovirus status with high specificity and sensitivity.

The V gene lost 1 base and the J gene lost 4 bases, with 8 bases spanning the gap. The CDR3 is 12 amino acids. CDR1 is GTSNPN and CDR2 is SVGIG in the germline V gene (reference sequence). The PCR ran on 60 Vbeta and 13 Jbeta primers. Only in-frame clones appear in the TCRdb table, and some are missing; sequencing was by immunoSEQ multiplex PCR. Found here are 150,000 or so clones, approximately 80% of them singletons; the top ten hold around 5.4%. This chain uses TRBV30 with TRBJ2-7; D uncertain. The sequencing sample was made of PBMCs. This TCR came from a man under 40 in good health and CMV-seropositive. CDR3 in amino acids: CAWSASLYEQYF. The CDR3 region has the DNA TGTGCCTGGAGTGCCTCCCTTTACGAGCAGTACTTC. Looking up the rest from reference TRBV30 and TRBJ2-7 gives the full variable domain: SQTIHQWPATLVQPVGSPLSLECTVEGTSNPNLYWYRQAAGRGLQLLFYSVGIGQISSEVPQNLSASRPQDRQFILSSKKLLLSDSGFYLCAWSASLYEQYFGPGTRLTVT.